This entry lists 22 T cell receptor beta chains sequenced from one sample in a study of T cells in women clearing cervical HPV infection. The method was immunoSEQ multiplex PCR; TCRdb's version includes in-frame clones alone and lacks a portion of them. Here the sample table reports approximately 34,000 clones. Sequencing used blood buffy coat. All receptors come from a woman aged 18 to 75 with a cervical HPV16 infection that either progressed to CIN3+ or cleared (not recorded which).

The sequenced part of the CDR3 DNA is TGTGCCAGCAGCGAGGACAGGGAGCACGAG. This encodes CASSEDREHE. In full, the CDR3 reads CASSEDREHEQYF. V is TRBV9 and J is TRBJ2-7; 8 bases map to TRBD1. With the read ending 3 residues before the CDR3 end, the germline J gene is used to fill in that end. CDR3 length equals 13 residues. The germline V gene has CDR1 SGDLS and CDR2 YYNGEE. With 3 bases clipped from V and 5 bases from J, the junction kept 4 bases outside the gene matches. The complete variable domain, with remaining parts taken from reference TRBV9 and TRBJ2-7, reads DSGVTQTPKHLITATGQRVTLRCSPRSGDLSVYWYQQSLDQGLQFLIQYYNGEERAKGNILERFSAQQFPDLHSELNLSSLELGDSALYFCASSEDREHEQYFGPGTRLTVT.

Concerning this clone itself: The sequence runs out 3 residues before the end of the CDR3; the remainder is reconstructed from the germline J gene. The J gene is TRBJ1-2, the V gene TRBV20-1, with 7 bases matching TRBD1. CDR1 and CDR2 from the germline V gene are DFQATT and SNEGSKA (reference sequence). This CDR3 region has 11 residues. CDR3 DNA (partial): TGCAGTGTGACAGGGCCGAGAGGC. It encodes CSVTGPRG. The complete CDR3 reads CSVTGPRGYTF.

Remarks on this clone: Read sequence stops 3 residues before the CDR3 end, and the germline J gene provides the missing end. The chain has TRBV10-2 and TRBJ2-1; 9 positions agree with TRBD2. Trimming took 6 bases from V and 7 from J; bases not matched to a gene: 4. Germline V lookup: CDR1 WSHSY, CDR2 SAAADI. This CDR3 region has 13 residues. The part of the CDR3 DNA that was read is TGCGCCAGCAGGGGGACTAGCCCAAATGAG. It is translated as CASRGTSPNE. The complete CDR3 sequence is CASRGTSPNEQFF.

The CDR3 bases that were read are TGCAGTGTAGTACCCTATACG. Residues: CSVVPYT. The full CDR3 protein is CSVVPYTQYF. The V gene is TRBV20-1, the J gene TRBJ2-3; D unresolved. The read terminates 3 residues ahead of where the CDR3 ends, so the germline J gene completes it. Trimming took 7 bases from V and 7 from J, leaving 9 bases between them. Germline V gives CDR1 DFQATT, CDR2 SNEGSKA (reference sequence). The CDR3 length is 10 residues.

As concerns this clone: Sequencing ends 3 residues short of the CDR3 end; the germline J gene provides the rest. The chain recombines TRBV9 with TRBJ1-2; maybe TRBD1 (5 bases). V shed 4 bases and J shed 4 bases, with 14 bases lying between them. CDR1 is SGDLS, CDR2 YYNGEE, per germline. CDR3 length equals 14 residues. The CDR3 bases that were read are TGTGCCAGCAGCTTCGCAGGGTATTCCTATGGC. As protein: CASSFAGYSYG. In full, the CDR3 reads CASSFAGYSYGYTF.

With respect to this clone: Sequencing ends 3 residues short of the CDR3 end; the germline J gene provides the rest. The chain links TRBV5-1 to TRBJ1-5, with 7 bases matching TRBD1. Germline CDR1 is SGHRS and CDR2 is YFSETQ. The CDR3 sequence is 16 residues long. Unmatched junction bases numbered 3, after V lost 0 bases and J lost 0 bases. CDR3 amino acids: CASSLGDSYSNQPQHF. CDR3 bases read: TGCGCCAGCAGCTTGGGGGACAGTTATAGCAATCAGCCC.

Comments on this clone: With the read ending 3 residues before the CDR3 end, the germline J gene is used to fill in that end. The chain uses TRBV4-1 and TRBJ2-2; 8 nucleotides line up with TRBD1. V trimming: 5 bases; J trimming: 1 base; junction bases outside the gene matches: 0. CDR1 and CDR2 from the germline V gene are MGHRA and YSYEKL. The CDR3 loop spans 14 amino acids. CDR3 sequence: CASSDRGNTGELFF. The sequenced part of the CDR3 DNA is TGCGCCAGCAGCGACAGGGGGAACACCGGGGAG.

With regard to this clone: The CDR3 is cut off 3 residues early in the read; its end comes from the germline J gene. The chain is built from TRBV5-1 and TRBJ2-3, with TRBD1 identical over 7 bases. V shed 0 bases and J 2 bases; nucleotides not matched to a gene: 9. Germline V gene sequence: CDR1 SGHRS, CDR2 YFSETQ. The CDR3 length is 17 residues. CDR3 bases read: TGCGCCAGCAGCTTGGCCTATACAGGGGTAGTCACAGATACG. The encoded protein is CASSLAYTGVVTDT. The whole CDR3 protein is CASSLAYTGVVTDTQYF.

Points on this clone: Read coverage stops 3 residues before the CDR3 terminus; the germline J gene supplies the remainder. The chain is built from TRBV2 and TRBJ2-7; D uncertain. In germline, CDR1 is SNHLY, CDR2 FYNNEI. Trimming took off 8 bases at V and 2 bases at J, with 7 bases between the two ends. The CDR3 loop spans 11 amino acids. CDR3 DNA (partial): TGTGCCAGCGACTCTGCCTACGAG. Its translation: CASDSAYE. Given in full, the CDR3 is CASDSAYEQYF.

Comments on this clone: The read ends 3 residues shy of where the CDR3 ends; the end is completed using the germline J gene. This sequence joins TRBV20-1 and TRBJ1-1; maybe TRBD1 (5 bases). Germline CDR1 DFQATT, CDR2 SNEGSKA (reference sequence). The CDR3 is made up of 14 amino acids. Trimming left V 3 bases short and J 7 bases short, with 18 bases between. CDR3 sequence: CSARRGVVGIEAFF. CDR3 bases read: TGCAGTGCTAGGCGGGGGGTAGTTGGGATTGAA.

As concerns this clone: The missing CDR3 end, 3 residues past where the read stops, is filled in from the germline J gene. V is TRBV7-2 and J is TRBJ1-4; no clear D. CDR3 size: 15 residues. The germline gives CDR1 SGHTA, CDR2 FQGNSA. The CDR3 sequence is CASSFRNSYNSPLFF. The covered CDR3 bases are TGTGCCAGCAGCTTCCGAAACTCCTATAATTCACCA.

A word on this clone: With the read ending 3 residues before the CDR3 end, the germline J gene is used to fill in that end. The V gene is TRBV11-2, the J gene TRBJ2-3; no reliable D call. Trimming removed 5 bases from V and 0 bases from J, with 3 bases in between. Per germline, CDR1 SGHAT and CDR2 FQNNGV. The CDR3 totals 12 residues. The CDR3 reads CASSQSTDTQYF. The CDR3 DNA, read in part, is TGTGCCAGCAGCCAAAGCACAGATACG.

Partial CDR3 DNA: TGTGCCAGCAGTGGGACAGGGGGCAGGGTAGACTATGGC. Protein: CASSGTGGRVDYG. The whole CDR3 protein reads CASSGTGGRVDYGYTF. This chain links TRBV6-1 with TRBJ1-2; 11 nucleotides line up with TRBD1. From the germline J gene comes the end of the CDR3, since the read stops 3 residues before it. J lost 3 bases, V lost 4 bases, and 7 bases had no gene match. This CDR3 is 16 amino acids long. Germline CDR1 reads MNHNS; CDR2 reads SASEGT.

As regards this clone: The read ends 3 residues shy of where the CDR3 ends; the end is completed using the germline J gene. V gene TRBV10-3 combines with J gene TRBJ1-6; TRBD1 agrees at 7 bases. Germline V lookup: CDR1 ENHRY, CDR2 SYGVKD. The CDR3 loop spans 14 amino acids. The V segment lost 6 bases and the J segment 7 bases; nucleotides outside the gene matches: 6. Partial CDR3 DNA: TGTGCCATCAGCCGGGACAGACAGAATTCACCC. It encodes CAISRDRQNSP. The entire CDR3 protein reads CAISRDRQNSPLHF.

About this clone itself: Read coverage stops 3 residues before the CDR3 terminus; the germline J gene supplies the remainder. This chain joins TRBV20-1 and TRBJ1-1; perhaps TRBD1 as D (6 bases). V was clipped by 3 bases and J by 2 bases, with 13 bases between them. CDR3 length equals 14 residues. Germline-derived CDR1 and CDR2 are DFQATT and SNEGSKA (reference sequence). Partial CDR3 DNA: TGCAGTGCTAGTTTCGGGACATACAACACTGAA. Protein product: CSASFGTYNTE. Given in full, the CDR3 is CSASFGTYNTEAFF.

Notes on this clone: At one end the junction does not follow the germline gene, possibly because of a read error. The sequence runs out 3 residues before the end of the CDR3; the remainder is reconstructed from the germline J gene. This sample includes further DNA sequences coding for the same CDR3. The chain employs TRBV2 and TRBJ1-3; perhaps TRBD1 as D (6 bases). Germline CDR1 reads SNHLY; CDR2 reads FYNNEI. CDR3 length equals 14 residues. The covered CDR3 bases are TGTGCCAGCACCCAAACAGGGTTAAGCCACACA. It encodes CASTQTGLSHT. The entire CDR3 reads CASTQTGLSHTIYF.

Concerning this clone itself: The read terminates 3 residues before the CDR3 end, so the remaining end is supplied by the germline J gene. This chain connects TRBV7-6 to TRBJ2-2; 7 nucleotides agree with TRBD1. This CDR3 comprises 14 residues. From germline, CDR1 is SGHVS and CDR2 FNYEAQ. CDR3 DNA (partial): TGTGCCAGCAGCCCGGGACAGTTAAATGAAAAG. It specifies CASSPGQLNEK. In full, the CDR3 reads CASSPGQLNEKLFF.

Of note for this clone: The read stops 3 residues short of the end of the CDR3; the missing end is completed from the germline J gene. This rearrangement joins TRBV20-1 to TRBJ1-2; 8 bases agree with TRBD1. Germline values: CDR1 DFQATT, CDR2 SNEGSKA (reference sequence). CDR3 length: 15 residues. Unmatched junction bases numbered 5, after V lost 0 bases and J lost 2 bases. CDR3 in amino acids: CSARENDRGNYGYTF. CDR3 DNA, as far as it was read: TGCAGTGCTAGAGAAAATGACAGGGGAAACTATGGC.

Comments on this clone: The read ends 3 residues shy of where the CDR3 ends; the end is completed using the germline J gene. This chain uses TRBV6-1 with TRBJ1-5; tentatively, D is TRBD1 (5 bases). Trimming pared 0 bases from V and 3 bases from J, leaving 12 bases between. The CDR3 spans 16 residues. Germline V gene data show CDR1 as MNHNS and CDR2 as SASEGT. The chain's CDR3 is CASSEALPGNNQPQHF. Partial CDR3 DNA: TGTGCCAGCAGTGAAGCGCTTCCAGGGAACAATCAGCCC.

With respect to this clone: The read ends 3 residues early relative to the CDR3; the germline J gene fills the gap. The rearrangement uses TRBV5-6 and TRBJ1-1; D possibly corresponds to TRBD1 (6 bases). Germline V gene lookup returns CDR1 SGHDT and CDR2 YYEEEE. The germline V and J ends were trimmed by 2 bases and 0 bases, with 11 bases remaining between them. The CDR3 totals 15 residues. CDR3 DNA (partial): TGTGCCAGCAGCTTAACGGGACACATGAACACTGAA. It encodes CASSLTGHMNTE. The CDR3, in full, reads CASSLTGHMNTEAFF.

With respect to this clone: The CDR3 end lies 3 residues beyond the end of the read and is filled in from the germline J gene. Within the sample, other DNA sequences also encode this same CDR3. The chain carries TRBV19 and TRBJ1-1; tentatively, D is TRBD1 (5 bases). CDR3 size: 13 residues. Germline CDR1 is LNHDA and CDR2 is SQIVND (reference sequence). The CDR3 loop reads CATGAGSGETAFF. Partial CDR3 DNA: TGTGCCACCGGGGCGGGGTCGGGAGAGACC.

Details on this clone: The read is 3 residues too short to cover the CDR3 end, so that end is filled in from the germline J gene. The chain couples TRBV4-1 to TRBJ2-2, with D possibly being TRBD2 (6 bases). The CDR3 contains 14 residues. Germline-derived CDR1 and CDR2 are MGHRA and YSYEKL. V was pared by 1 base and J by 7 bases, with 10 bases between. The DNA read from the CDR3 is TGCGCCAGCAGCCAAGTACCGGGGGTCGGGGAG. Translated, it gives CASSQVPGVGE. The entire CDR3 sequence reads CASSQVPGVGELFF.